The rows below give T cell receptor beta chains drawn from one sample of a study of blood T cell repertoires in COVID-19. Assay used: immunoSEQ multiplex PCR; TCRdb lists only in-frame clones, some missing. The sample includes 150,000 to 200,000 clones, around 90% of them seen just once. The sequenced sample was peripheral blood. These receptors were collected from a man aged 50 to 60 with acute or convalescent COVID-19. Each CDR3 is given with its conserved first and last residue. D genes are given only for firm matches. Not all rows give a size; the values are once, few, many and, for expanded clones, a class.

size: -; D: TRBD2; V: TRBV9; J: TRBJ2-5; CDR3: CASSVHSGKETQYF; DNA: TGTGCCAGCAGCGTTCATAGCGGGAAAGAGACCCAGTACTTC
size: -; D: -; V: TRBV28; J: TRBJ2-7; CDR3: CASSFASRSYEQYF; DNA: TGTGCCAGCAGTTTTGCTAGCCGTAGCTACGAGCAGTACTTC
size: -; D: -; V: TRBV6-5; J: TRBJ2-7; CDR3: CASSSGFLEQYF; DNA: TGTGCCAGCAGCTCAGGGTTCCTCGAGCAGTACTTC
size: -; D: -; V: TRBV27; J: TRBJ1-6; CDR3: CASSPFKSSYNSPLHF; DNA: TGTGCCAGCAGTCCATTCAAGAGCTCCTATAATTCACCCCTCCACTTT
size: -; D: -; V: TRBV24-1; J: TRBJ2-2; CDR3: CATAERTGELFF; DNA: TGTGCCACAGCCGAGCGAACCGGGGAGCTGTTTTTT
size: -; D: -; V: TRBV6-5; J: TRBJ1-1; CDR3: CASQGQNTEAFF; DNA: TGTGCCAGCCAGGGACAGAACACTGAAGCTTTCTTT
size: -; D: -; V: TRBV19; J: TRBJ1-4; CDR3: CASSIRDSIYEKLFF; DNA: TGTGCCAGTAGTATCAGAGACAGTATCTATGAAAAACTGTTTTTT
size: few; D: TRBD1; V: TRBV27; J: TRBJ2-2; CDR3: CASSTTGTGRNTGELFF; DNA: TGTGCCAGCAGTACAACCGGGACAGGGAGGAACACCGGGGAGCTGTTTTTT
size: -; D: TRBD1; V: TRBV27; J: TRBJ2-7; CDR3: CASGQDLPYEQYF; DNA: TGTGCCAGCGGACAGGACCTGCCATACGAGCAGTACTTC
size: -; D: -; V: TRBV13; J: TRBJ2-3; CDR3: CASSLGSAGTDTQYF; DNA: TGTGCCAGCAGCTTAGGAAGCGCAGGCACAGATACGCAGTATTTT
size: -; D: TRBD1; V: TRBV13; J: TRBJ2-3; CDR3: CASSTGQVGDTQYF; DNA: TGTGCCAGCAGCACCGGACAGGTTGGAGATACGCAGTATTTT
size: once; D: TRBD1; V: TRBV7-2; J: TRBJ1-2; CDR3: CASSKNRGLLYGYTF; DNA: TGTGCCAGCAGTAAAAACAGGGGGCTGTTATATGGCTACACCTTC
size: -; D: TRBD1; V: TRBV5-3; J: TRBJ1-5; CDR3: CARSLVVTGGYQPQHF; DNA: TGTGCCAGAAGCTTGGTAGTGACAGGGGGATATCAGCCCCAGCATTTT
size: -; D: TRBD1; V: TRBV5-6; J: TRBJ2-1; CDR3: CASILGTGGYNEQFF; DNA: TGTGCCAGCATCCTCGGGACAGGGGGATACAATGAGCAGTTCTTC
size: -; D: TRBD1; V: TRBV10-2; J: TRBJ2-7; CDR3: CASSPDRVSYEQYF; DNA: TGCGCCAGCAGTCCGGACAGGGTTTCCTACGAGCAGTACTTC
size: -; D: TRBD2; V: TRBV6-5; J: TRBJ2-2; CDR3: CASRVAGGRSGELFF; DNA: TGTGCCAGCAGGGTAGCGGGGGGCCGTTCCGGGGAGCTGTTTTTT
size: -; D: TRBD2; V: TRBV9; J: TRBJ2-1; CDR3: CASSTRVTSGSYNEQFF; DNA: TGTGCCAGCAGCACCCGGGTCACTAGCGGCTCCTACAATGAGCAGTTCTTC
size: -; D: -; V: TRBV5-1; J: TRBJ2-2; CDR3: CASSSTDLTGELFF; DNA: TGCGCCAGCAGCTCGACAGACCTCACCGGGGAGCTGTTTTTT
size: once; D: -; V: TRBV11-2; J: TRBJ2-5; CDR3: CASSFNFAETQYF; DNA: TGTGCCAGCAGCTTCAACTTTGCAGAGACCCAGTACTTC
size: -; D: TRBD2; V: TRBV19; J: TRBJ2-3; CDR3: CASSIGASGGTDTQYF; DNA: TGTGCCAGTAGTATTGGGGCTAGCGGGGGCACAGATACGCAGTATTTT
size: -; D: TRBD2; V: TRBV19; J: TRBJ2-1; CDR3: CASSIISGAIEQFF; DNA: TGTGCCAGTAGTATTATTAGCGGGGCTATTGAGCAGTTCTTC
size: -; D: -; V: TRBV3-1/TRBV3-2; J: TRBJ2-3; CDR3: CASSHRGDTQYF; DNA: TGTGCCAGCAGTCACCGGGGAGATACGCAGTATTTT
size: few; D: -; V: TRBV28; J: TRBJ2-1; CDR3: CASSYGSDRGYEQFF; DNA: TGTGCCAGCAGTTATGGGAGTGACCGCGGGTATGAGCAGTTCTTC
size: -; D: TRBD2; V: TRBV5-1; J: TRBJ2-7; CDR3: CASSLGLLAGAYEQYF; DNA: TGCGCCAGCAGCTTGGGGTTGTTAGCGGGAGCCTACGAGCAGTACTTC
size: -; D: -; V: TRBV5-1; J: TRBJ2-1; CDR3: CASSLAGDYHSYNEQFF; DNA: TGCGCCAGCAGCTTGGCCGGTGACTATCACTCCTACAATGAGCAGTTCTTC
size: -; D: TRBD2; V: TRBV10-3; J: TRBJ2-7; CDR3: CAISESTTSGGPYEQYF; DNA: TGTGCCATCAGTGAGTCGACAACTAGCGGAGGACCTTACGAGCAGTACTTC
size: -; D: -; V: TRBV5-1; J: TRBJ1-1; CDR3: CASSFSPTNTEAFF; DNA: TGCGCCAGCAGCTTCTCACCTACGAACACTGAAGCTTTCTTT
size: -; D: TRBD2; V: TRBV15; J: TRBJ2-3; CDR3: CATSRGLASTDTQYF; DNA: TGTGCCACCAGCAGGGGACTAGCTAGCACAGATACGCAGTATTTT
size: -; D: -; V: TRBV5-4; J: TRBJ2-1; CDR3: CASSLALAHNEQFF; DNA: TGTGCCAGCAGCTTGGCGCTAGCCCACAATGAGCAGTTCTTC
size: -; D: TRBD1; V: TRBV9; J: TRBJ2-2; CDR3: CASSVAGTGGSGELFF; DNA: TGTGCCAGCAGCGTCGCCGGGACAGGCGGATCCGGGGAGCTGTTTTTT
size: -; D: TRBD1; V: TRBV19; J: TRBJ2-2; CDR3: CASSTSDRGRSVTGELFF; DNA: TGTGCCAGTAGTACGTCGGACAGGGGGCGATCTGTTACCGGGGAGCTGTTTTTT
size: -; D: -; V: TRBV3-1/TRBV3-2; J: TRBJ2-4; CDR3: CASSHRAANIQYF; DNA: TGTGCCAGCAGCCACAGGGCGGCAAACATTCAGTACTTC
size: -; D: TRBD1; V: TRBV28; J: TRBJ2-7; CDR3: CASRRQGFSYEQYF; DNA: TGTGCCAGCAGGAGACAGGGTTTCTCCTACGAGCAGTACTTC
size: -; D: -; V: TRBV10-3; J: TRBJ2-1; CDR3: CAISFSDIYNEQFF; DNA: TGTGCCATCAGTTTTTCGGACATCTACAATGAGCAGTTCTTC
size: -; D: TRBD2; V: TRBV11-3; J: TRBJ2-3; CDR3: CASSLRGLAGGHVSDTQYF; DNA: TGTGCCAGCAGCTTACGGGGACTAGCGGGGGGGCATGTGAGCGATACGCAGTATTTT
size: -; D: TRBD1; V: TRBV6-5; J: TRBJ2-3; CDR3: CASSYPGQGARDTQYF; DNA: TGTGCCAGCAGTTACCCGGGACAGGGGGCGAGAGATACGCAGTATTTT
size: -; D: TRBD1; V: TRBV6-5; J: TRBJ2-4; CDR3: CASSYSDRSKNIQYF; DNA: TGTGCCAGCAGTTACTCGGACAGGAGCAAAAACATTCAGTACTTC
size: -; D: -; V: TRBV5-1; J: TRBJ1-3; CDR3: CASSEGTSNTIYF; DNA: TGCGCCAGCAGTGAGGGGACTTCTAACACCATATATTTT
size: -; D: TRBD1; V: TRBV27; J: TRBJ1-6; CDR3: CASRGQGYSPLHF; DNA: TGTGCCAGCAGGGGACAGGGATATTCACCCCTCCACTTT
size: few; D: TRBD1; V: TRBV27; J: TRBJ2-7; CDR3: CASSLASDRRYF; DNA: TGTGCCAGCAGTTTAGCCTCGGACAGGAGGTACTTC
size: -; D: -; V: TRBV7-2; J: TRBJ2-7; CDR3: CASSLRYEQYF; DNA: TGTGCCAGCAGCTTACGCTACGAGCAGTACTTC
size: -; D: TRBD1; V: TRBV7-2; J: TRBJ1-2; CDR3: CASSFRDRPLAGYTF; DNA: TGTGCCAGCAGCTTTAGGGACAGGCCTTTGGCTGGCTACACCTTC
size: -; D: TRBD2; V: TRBV3-1/TRBV3-2; J: TRBJ2-3; CDR3: CASSLQGSGGATDTQYF; DNA: TGTGCCAGCAGCCTCCAGGGTAGCGGGGGGGCAACAGATACGCAGTATTTT
size: few; D: TRBD1; V: TRBV28; J: TRBJ2-7; CDR3: CASSPTGVYEQYF; DNA: TGTGCCAGCAGTCCGACAGGGGTCTACGAGCAGTACTTC
size: -; D: -; V: TRBV7-2; J: TRBJ1-1; CDR3: CASSFLQGTTEAFF; DNA: TGTGCCAGCAGCTTTCTTCAGGGGACCACTGAAGCTTTCTTT
size: -; D: -; V: TRBV5-1; J: TRBJ1-2; CDR3: CASSVKAGIYGYTF; DNA: TGCGCCAGCAGCGTCAAGGCAGGCATCTATGGCTACACCTTC
size: once; D: TRBD2; V: TRBV6-5; J: TRBJ2-7; CDR3: CASSYRLAGSYEQYF; DNA: TGTGCCAGCAGTTACCGACTAGCGGGGTCCTACGAGCAGTACTTC
size: -; D: -; V: TRBV5-1; J: TRBJ2-5; CDR3: CASRGHPQETQYF; DNA: TGCGCCAGCAGGGGACACCCCCAAGAGACCCAGTACTTC
size: -; D: -; V: TRBV5-1; J: TRBJ2-7; CDR3: CASTTGERTGEQYF; DNA: TGCGCCAGTACCACGGGAGAACGGACGGGCGAGCAGTACTTC
size: once; D: -; V: TRBV6-5; J: TRBJ2-1; CDR3: CASSYSPGRDEQFF; DNA: TGTGCCAGCAGTTACTCCCCGGGGAGAGATGAGCAGTTCTTC
size: -; D: -; V: TRBV5-1; J: TRBJ2-7; CDR3: CASSFRDTAYEQYF; DNA: TGCGCCAGCAGCTTCCGAGACACTGCCTACGAGCAGTACTTC
size: -; D: TRBD1; V: TRBV6-5; J: TRBJ1-1; CDR3: CASSGQGDTEAFF; DNA: TGTGCCAGCAGCGGACAGGGGGACACTGAAGCTTTCTTT
size: -; D: TRBD1; V: TRBV10-3; J: TRBJ1-1; CDR3: CAINDRGMNTEAFF; DNA: TGTGCCATCAATGACAGGGGAATGAACACTGAAGCTTTCTTT
size: -; D: TRBD2; V: TRBV12-5; J: TRBJ2-1; CDR3: CASGWGGPEQFF; DNA: TGTGCTAGTGGTTGGGGGGGACCGGAGCAGTTCTTC
size: -; D: TRBD1; V: TRBV28; J: TRBJ2-3; CDR3: CASSSQGAPTDTQYF; DNA: TGTGCCAGCAGTTCACAGGGGGCTCCCACAGATACGCAGTATTTT
size: -; D: -; V: TRBV14; J: TRBJ2-2; CDR3: CASSSQGLMTGELFF; DNA: TGTGCCAGCAGCTCCCAGGGTTTGATGACCGGGGAGCTGTTTTTT
size: few; D: -; V: TRBV2; J: TRBJ1-5; CDR3: CASSEGRYQPQHF; DNA: TGTGCCAGCAGTGAGGGCAGGTATCAGCCCCAGCATTTT
size: -; D: -; V: TRBV15; J: TRBJ1-4; CDR3: CATSRDFIGRDEKLFF; DNA: TGTGCCACCAGCAGAGATTTTATTGGCAGGGATGAAAAACTGTTTTTT
size: -; D: -; V: TRBV19; J: TRBJ2-5; CDR3: CASSPDRGRKTQYF; DNA: TGTGCCAGTAGTCCGGACAGAGGTCGAAAGACCCAGTACTTC
size: -; D: TRBD2; V: TRBV18; J: TRBJ2-1; CDR3: CASSQIAGGNYNEQFF; DNA: TGTGCCAGCTCCCAGATAGCGGGGGGAAACTACAATGAGCAGTTCTTC